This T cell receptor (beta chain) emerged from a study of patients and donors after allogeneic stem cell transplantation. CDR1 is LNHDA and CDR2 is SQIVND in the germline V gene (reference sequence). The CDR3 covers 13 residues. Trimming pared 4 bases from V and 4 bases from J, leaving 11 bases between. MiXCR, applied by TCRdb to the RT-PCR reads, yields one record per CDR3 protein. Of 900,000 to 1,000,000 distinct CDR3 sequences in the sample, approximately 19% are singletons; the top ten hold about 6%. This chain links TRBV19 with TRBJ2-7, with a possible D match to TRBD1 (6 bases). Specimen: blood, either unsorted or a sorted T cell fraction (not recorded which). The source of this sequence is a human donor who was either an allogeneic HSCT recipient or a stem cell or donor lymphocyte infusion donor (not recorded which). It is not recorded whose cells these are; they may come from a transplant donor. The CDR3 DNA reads TGTGCCAGTAGTACCTCGACAGGATACGAGCAGTACTTC. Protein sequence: CASSTSTGYEQYF.